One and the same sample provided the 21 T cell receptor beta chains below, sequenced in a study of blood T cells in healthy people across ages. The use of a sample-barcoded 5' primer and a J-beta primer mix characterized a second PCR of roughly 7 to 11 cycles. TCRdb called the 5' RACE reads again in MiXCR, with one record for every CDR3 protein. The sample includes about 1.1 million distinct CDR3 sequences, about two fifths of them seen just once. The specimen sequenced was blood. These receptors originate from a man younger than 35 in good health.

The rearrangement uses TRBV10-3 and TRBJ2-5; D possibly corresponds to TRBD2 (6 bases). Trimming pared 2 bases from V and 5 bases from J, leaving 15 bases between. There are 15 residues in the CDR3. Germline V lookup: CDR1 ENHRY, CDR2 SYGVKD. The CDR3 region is CAISEQAGGGETQYF. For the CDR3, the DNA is TGTGCCATCAGTGAGCAAGCAGGAGGAGGGGAGACCCAGTACTTC.

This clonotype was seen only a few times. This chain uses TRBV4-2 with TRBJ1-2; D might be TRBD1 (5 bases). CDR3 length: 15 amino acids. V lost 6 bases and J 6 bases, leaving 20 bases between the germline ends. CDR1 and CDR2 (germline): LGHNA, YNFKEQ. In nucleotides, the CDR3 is TGTGCCAGCAGACCCGCCCTGGGGGTAGATGATGGCTACACCTTC. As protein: CASRPALGVDDGYTF.

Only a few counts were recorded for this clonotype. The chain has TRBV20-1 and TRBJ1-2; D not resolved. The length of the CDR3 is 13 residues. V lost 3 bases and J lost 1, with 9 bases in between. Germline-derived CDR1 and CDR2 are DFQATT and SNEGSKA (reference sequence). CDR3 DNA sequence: TGCAGTGCTAGTCCCATCGATAACTATGGCTACACCTTC. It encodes CSASPIDNYGYTF.

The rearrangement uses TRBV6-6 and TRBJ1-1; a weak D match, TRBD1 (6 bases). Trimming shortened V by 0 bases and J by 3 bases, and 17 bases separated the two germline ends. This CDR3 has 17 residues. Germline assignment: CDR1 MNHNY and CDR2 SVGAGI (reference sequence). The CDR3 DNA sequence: TGTGCCAGCAGTTACTCGATACAGGGCCTGGGGGACACTGAAGCTTTCTTT. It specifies CASSYSIQGLGDTEAFF.

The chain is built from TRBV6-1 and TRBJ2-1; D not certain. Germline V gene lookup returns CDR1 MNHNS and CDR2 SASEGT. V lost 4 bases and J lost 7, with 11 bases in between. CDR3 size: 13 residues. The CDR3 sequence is CASSVAGKNEQFF. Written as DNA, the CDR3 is TGTGCCAGCAGTGTGGCCGGAAAGAATGAGCAGTTCTTC.

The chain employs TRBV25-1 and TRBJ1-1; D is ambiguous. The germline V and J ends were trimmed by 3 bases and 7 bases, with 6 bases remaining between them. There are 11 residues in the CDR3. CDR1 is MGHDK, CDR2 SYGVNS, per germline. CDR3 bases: TGTGCCAGCAGTGACGGCTTTGAAGCTTTCTTT. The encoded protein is CASSDGFEAFF.

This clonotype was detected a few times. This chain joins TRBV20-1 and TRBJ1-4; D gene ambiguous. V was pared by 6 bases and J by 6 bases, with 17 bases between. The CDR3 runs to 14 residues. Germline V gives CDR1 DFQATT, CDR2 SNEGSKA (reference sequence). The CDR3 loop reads CSARGIASDEKLFF. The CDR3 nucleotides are TGCAGTGCCCGGGGTATCGCTTCGGATGAAAAACTGTTTTTT.

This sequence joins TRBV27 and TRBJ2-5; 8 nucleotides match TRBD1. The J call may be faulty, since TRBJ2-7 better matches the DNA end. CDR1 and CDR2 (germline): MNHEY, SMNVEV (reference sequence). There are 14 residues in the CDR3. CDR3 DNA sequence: TGTGCCAGCGCTGACGGACAGGGCGACTACGAGCAGTACTTC. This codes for CASADGQGDYEQYF.

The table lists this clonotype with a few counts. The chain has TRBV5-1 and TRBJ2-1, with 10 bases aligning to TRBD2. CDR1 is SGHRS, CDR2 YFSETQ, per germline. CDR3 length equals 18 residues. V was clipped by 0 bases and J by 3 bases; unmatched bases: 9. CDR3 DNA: TGCGCCAGCAGCTTGGACTATAGCGGGGGGTCCATCTACAATGAGCAGTTCTTC. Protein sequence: CASSLDYSGGSIYNEQFF.

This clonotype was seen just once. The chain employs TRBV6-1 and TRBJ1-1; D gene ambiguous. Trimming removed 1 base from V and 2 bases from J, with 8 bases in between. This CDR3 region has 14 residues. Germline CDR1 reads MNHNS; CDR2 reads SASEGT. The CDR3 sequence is CASSEGRINTEAFF. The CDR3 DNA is TGTGCCAGCAGTGAAGGGCGGATCAACACTGAAGCTTTCTTT.

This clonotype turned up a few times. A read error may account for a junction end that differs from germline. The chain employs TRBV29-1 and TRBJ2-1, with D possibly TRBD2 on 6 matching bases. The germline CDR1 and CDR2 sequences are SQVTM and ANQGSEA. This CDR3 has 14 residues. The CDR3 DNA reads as TGCAGCGTTCCCCCGGGGGACTCCAACAATGAGCAGTTCTTC. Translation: CSVPPGDSNNEQFF.

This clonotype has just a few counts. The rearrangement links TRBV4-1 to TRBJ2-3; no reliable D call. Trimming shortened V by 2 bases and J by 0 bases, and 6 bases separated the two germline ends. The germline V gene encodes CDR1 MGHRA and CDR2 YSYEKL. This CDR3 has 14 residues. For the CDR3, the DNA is TGCGCCAGCAGCCAACGATTAAGCACAGATACGCAGTATTTT. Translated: CASSQRLSTDTQYF.

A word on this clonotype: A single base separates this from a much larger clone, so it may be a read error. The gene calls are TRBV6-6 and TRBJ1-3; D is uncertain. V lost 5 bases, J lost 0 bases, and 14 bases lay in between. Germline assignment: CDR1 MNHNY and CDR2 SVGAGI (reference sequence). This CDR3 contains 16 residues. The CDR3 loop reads CASSPSVGDSGNTIYF. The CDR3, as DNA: TGTGCCAGCAGTCCCTCCGTCGGTGACTCTGGAAACACCATATATTTT.

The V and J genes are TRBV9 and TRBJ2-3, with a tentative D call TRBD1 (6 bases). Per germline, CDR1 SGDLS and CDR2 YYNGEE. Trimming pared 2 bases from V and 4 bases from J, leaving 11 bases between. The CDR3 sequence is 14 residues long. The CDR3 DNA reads TGTGCCAGCAGCGTTTCAGGGGACGCAGATACGCAGTATTTT. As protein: CASSVSGDADTQYF.

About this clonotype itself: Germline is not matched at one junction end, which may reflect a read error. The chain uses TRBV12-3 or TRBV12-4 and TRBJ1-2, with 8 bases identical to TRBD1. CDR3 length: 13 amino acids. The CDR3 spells CASSVATGVGYTF. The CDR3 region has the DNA TGTGCCAGCAGTGTAGCGACAGGGGTTGGCTACACCTTC.

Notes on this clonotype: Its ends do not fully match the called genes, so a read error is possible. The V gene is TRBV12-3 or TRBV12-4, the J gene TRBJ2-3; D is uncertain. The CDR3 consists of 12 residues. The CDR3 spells CASILGPDTQYF. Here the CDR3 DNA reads TGTGCCAGCATTTTAGGCCCAGATACGCAGTATTTT.

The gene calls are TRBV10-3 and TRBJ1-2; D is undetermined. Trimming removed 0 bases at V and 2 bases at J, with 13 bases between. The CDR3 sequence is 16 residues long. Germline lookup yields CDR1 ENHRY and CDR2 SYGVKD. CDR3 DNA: TGTGCCATCAGTGAGTCAAGGGTTGACGGGAACTATGGCTACACCTTC. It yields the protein CAISESRVDGNYGYTF.

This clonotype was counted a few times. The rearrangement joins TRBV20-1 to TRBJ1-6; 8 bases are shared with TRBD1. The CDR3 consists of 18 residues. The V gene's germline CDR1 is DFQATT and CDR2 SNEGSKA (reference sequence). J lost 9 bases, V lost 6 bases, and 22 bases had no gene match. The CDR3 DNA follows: TGCAGTGCAAAGCCGGGACAGGTTTGGGGGGGGGATAGTTCACCCCTCCACTTT. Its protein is CSAKPGQVWGGDSSPLHF.

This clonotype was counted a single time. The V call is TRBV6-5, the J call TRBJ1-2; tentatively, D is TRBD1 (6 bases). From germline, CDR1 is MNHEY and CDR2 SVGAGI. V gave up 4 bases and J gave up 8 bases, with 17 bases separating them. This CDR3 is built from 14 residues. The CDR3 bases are TGTGCCAGCAGTTCCTATAACAGGGTTGACGGCTACACCTTC. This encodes CASSSYNRVDGYTF.

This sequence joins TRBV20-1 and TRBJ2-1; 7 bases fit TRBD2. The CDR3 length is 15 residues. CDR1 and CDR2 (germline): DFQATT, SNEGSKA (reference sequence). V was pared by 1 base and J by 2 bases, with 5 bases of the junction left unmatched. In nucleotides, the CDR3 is TGCAGTGCTAGAGGCCTGGCGGGGGCCTACAATGAGCAGTTCTTC. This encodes CSARGLAGAYNEQFF.

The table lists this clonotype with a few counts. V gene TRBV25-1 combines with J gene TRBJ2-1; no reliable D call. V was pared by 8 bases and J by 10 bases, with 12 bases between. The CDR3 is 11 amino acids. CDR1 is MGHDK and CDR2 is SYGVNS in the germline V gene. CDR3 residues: CASGPMAEQFF. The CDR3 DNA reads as TGTGCCAGCGGGCCTATGGCGGAGCAGTTCTTC.